The 17 T cell receptor beta chains listed next were all sequenced from one sample in a study of siplizumab effects on memory and regulatory T cells. Profiled with immunoSEQ multiplex PCR; TCRdb holds only in-frame clones, not every one. The sample records about 120,000 clones, about 94% being singletons. The sequenced sample consisted of non-Treg CD4+ T cells sorted from blood. The receptors stem from a human donor in good health.

V gene TRBV7-9 combines with J gene TRBJ1-2; D not resolved. Trimming left V 5 bases short and J 5 bases short, with 9 bases between. Germline V gene sequence: CDR1 SEHNR, CDR2 FQNEAQ (reference sequence). The CDR3 runs to 12 residues. In nucleotides, the CDR3 is TGTGCCAGCAGCAAGGATGGTTATGGCTACACCTTC. Protein sequence: CASSKDGYGYTF.

This chain connects TRBV7-3 to TRBJ2-2, with TRBD2 as a possible D gene (5 bases). The CDR3 contains 17 residues. Germline V gene sequence: CDR1 SGHTA, CDR2 FQGTGA. Deletions cut 5 bases from V and 4 bases from J, with 20 bases between. Written as DNA, the CDR3 is TGTGCCAGCAGCCCGTACGGACTCCCCCGGGCCACCGGGGAGCTGTTTTTT. It translates to CASSPYGLPRATGELFF. Drawing the rest from reference TRBV7-3 and TRBJ2-2, the complete variable domain is GAGVSQTPSNKVTEKGKYVELRCDPISGHTALYWYRQSLGQGPEFLIYFQGTGAADDSGLPNDRFFAVRPEGSVSTLKIQRTERGDSAVYLCASSPYGLPRATGELFFGEGSRLTVL.

This clone was seen only once. V and J are TRBV28 and TRBJ2-2, with D tentatively TRBD1 (5 bases). This CDR3 has 14 amino acids. Trimming removed 7 bases from V and 2 bases from J, with 11 bases in between. Germline V gene lookup returns CDR1 MDHEN and CDR2 SYDVKM. CDR3 amino acids: CASIGQGNTGELFF. In DNA form, the CDR3 reads TGTGCCAGCATTGGGCAGGGAAACACCGGGGAGCTGTTTTTT.

In this sample, this clone turned up once. The chain employs TRBV18 and TRBJ1-2, with TRBD1 as a possible D gene (5 bases). The CDR3 spans 14 residues. Germline CDR1 is KGHSH and CDR2 is LQKENI. V was shortened by 2 bases and J by 5 bases, with 12 bases between the two germline ends. As DNA, the CDR3 is TGTGCCAGCTCACCATCGACAGATCTTTATGGCTACACCTTC. It encodes CASSPSTDLYGYTF.

V and J are TRBV15 and TRBJ1-5; D gene uncertain. The V end lost 0 bases, the J end lost 0 bases, and 9 bases lay between the germline ends. CDR1 and CDR2 from the germline V gene are LNHNV and YYDKDF (reference sequence). The CDR3 contains 16 residues. CDR3 coding DNA: TGTGCCACCAGCAGAGATGGTCATAATAGCAATCAGCCCCAGCATTTT. Translating gives CATSRDGHNSNQPQHF. Full variable domain (outside the CDR3, taken from reference TRBV15 and TRBJ1-5): DAMVIQNPRYQVTQFGKPVTLSCSQTLNHNVMYWYQQKSSQAPKLLFHYYDKDFNNEADTPDNFQSRRPNTSFCFLDIRSPGLGDTAMYLCATSRDGHNSNQPQHFGDGTRLSIL.

This clone was counted once. The chain couples TRBV7-9 to TRBJ2-5, with D perhaps TRBD2 (5 bases). Trimming removed 1 base at V and 5 bases at J, with 8 bases between. Germline V gene data show CDR1 as SEHNR and CDR2 as FQNEAQ (reference sequence). The CDR3 is 13 amino acids. The CDR3 reads CASSLDGGETQYF. The CDR3 DNA reads TGTGCCAGCAGCTTAGACGGCGGGGAGACCCAGTACTTC. Combining the CDR3 with reference TRBV7-9 and TRBJ2-5 gives the whole variable domain DTGVSQNPRHKITKRGQNVTFRCDPISEHNRLYWYRQTLGQGPEFLTYFQNEAQLEKSRLLSDRFSAERPKGSFSTLEIQRTEQGDSAMYLCASSLDGGETQYFGPGTRLLVL.

This chain links TRBV19 with TRBJ1-2; 7 bases line up with TRBD1. CDR1 LNHDA and CDR2 SQIVND come from the germline V gene (reference sequence). The length of the CDR3 is 14 residues. Losses at the gene ends were 9 bases for V and 8 bases for J; bases not matched to a gene: 15. In DNA form, the CDR3 reads TGTGCCAGCATCCGGAATGCAGGGGGAAGGGGCTACACCTTC. Amino acid sequence: CASIRNAGGRGYTF.

The rearrangement joins TRBV4-3 to TRBJ1-1, with D maybe TRBD1 (6 bases). Germline V gives CDR1 LGHNA, CDR2 YSLEER. The CDR3 totals 14 residues. Trimming cost V 2 bases and J 5 bases, with 12 bases left between them. Written as DNA, the CDR3 is TGCGCCAGCAGCCAAACGACAGGACGAACTGAAGCTTTCTTT. Protein sequence: CASSQTTGRTEAFF.

This chain joins TRBV29-1 and TRBJ1-2; D remains unclear. V was shortened by 0 bases and J by 8 bases, with 7 bases between the two germline ends. The length of the CDR3 is 11 residues. Germline V lookup: CDR1 SQVTM, CDR2 ANQGSEA. The CDR3: CSVEDPVGYTF. The CDR3 DNA is TGCAGCGTTGAAGACCCAGTCGGCTACACCTTC.

The rearrangement joins TRBV4-1 to TRBJ2-1; 10 bases match TRBD1. CDR1 and CDR2 from the germline V gene are MGHRA and YSYEKL. Trimming took 1 base from V and 4 from J; bases not matched to a gene: 7. This CDR3 has 17 amino acids. The chain's CDR3 is CASSQAYGTGAYNEQFF. CDR3 nucleotides: TGCGCCAGCAGCCAAGCTTACGGGACAGGGGCTTACAATGAGCAGTTCTTC.

The V call is TRBV5-6, the J call TRBJ1-5; 8 nucleotides agree with TRBD1. Trimming cost V 2 bases and J 2 bases; bases outside gene matches: 6. The CDR3 extends over 16 amino acids. Germline CDR1 reads SGHDT; CDR2 reads YYEEEE. CDR3 bases: TGTGCCAGCAGCTTCCACGACAGGGGACGCAATCAGCCCCAGCATTTT. Its protein product is CASSFHDRGRNQPQHF.

This chain uses TRBV28 with TRBJ2-7; TRBD1 might be the D (6 bases). The V gene lost 5 bases and the J gene lost 6 bases, with 17 bases spanning the gap. The CDR3 runs 14 residues. CDR1 MDHEN and CDR2 SYDVKM come from the germline V gene. The CDR3 bases are TGTGCCAGCAGTCTCAGGAACAGGGTGGGCGAGCAGTACTTC. Protein: CASSLRNRVGEQYF.

The rearrangement links TRBV28 to TRBJ2-7, with 10 bases lining up with TRBD2. The CDR3 is 15 residues long. Germline V gives CDR1 MDHEN, CDR2 SYDVKM. Germline trimming cut 8 bases from V and 4 bases from J; bases unmatched to any gene: 11. The CDR3 DNA follows: TGTGCCAGCGGCCGCCAGCGGGGGGGATGGTACGAGCAGTACTTC. Amino acids: CASGRQRGGWYEQYF.

This clone occurred once. V gene TRBV7-9 combines with J gene TRBJ2-1; D is possibly TRBD1 (8 bases). The CDR3 has 15 amino acids. Trimming cost V 1 base and J 8 bases, with 15 bases left between them. Germline lookup yields CDR1 SEHNR and CDR2 FQNEAQ (reference sequence). The CDR3: CASSLEAQGGYEQFF. The CDR3 coding sequence is TGTGCCAGCAGCTTAGAGGCACAGGGGGGGTATGAGCAGTTCTTC.

The chain is built from TRBV5-1 and TRBJ2-1, with a tentative D call TRBD2 (5 bases). V was trimmed by 6 bases and J by 2 bases, leaving 12 bases between them. Germline V gives CDR1 SGHRS, CDR2 YFSETQ. CDR3 length: 14 residues. Here the CDR3 DNA reads TGCGCCAGCATGAGATTGACTACCTACAATGAGCAGTTCTTC. Encoded protein: CASMRLTTYNEQFF.

CDR3 sequence: CSASPEGGDYGYTF. CDR3 nucleotide sequence: TGCAGCGCCTCCCCCGAGGGAGGGGACTATGGCTACACCTTC. The V gene is TRBV29-1, the J gene TRBJ1-2; a weak D match, TRBD1 (5 bases). The CDR3 has 14 residues. Germline V lookup: CDR1 SQVTM, CDR2 ANQGSEA. V was pared by 7 bases and J by 3 bases, with 18 bases between.

Only one count was recorded for this clone. The chain links TRBV19 to TRBJ1-2, with no clear D. The CDR3 extends over 16 amino acids. V gave up 4 bases and J gave up 0 bases, with 15 bases separating them. Germline V gene sequence: CDR1 LNHDA, CDR2 SQIVND (reference sequence). CDR3: CASSTHSQRTNYGYTF. CDR3 DNA sequence: TGTGCCAGTAGTACCCACTCACAGAGGACTAACTATGGCTACACCTTC.